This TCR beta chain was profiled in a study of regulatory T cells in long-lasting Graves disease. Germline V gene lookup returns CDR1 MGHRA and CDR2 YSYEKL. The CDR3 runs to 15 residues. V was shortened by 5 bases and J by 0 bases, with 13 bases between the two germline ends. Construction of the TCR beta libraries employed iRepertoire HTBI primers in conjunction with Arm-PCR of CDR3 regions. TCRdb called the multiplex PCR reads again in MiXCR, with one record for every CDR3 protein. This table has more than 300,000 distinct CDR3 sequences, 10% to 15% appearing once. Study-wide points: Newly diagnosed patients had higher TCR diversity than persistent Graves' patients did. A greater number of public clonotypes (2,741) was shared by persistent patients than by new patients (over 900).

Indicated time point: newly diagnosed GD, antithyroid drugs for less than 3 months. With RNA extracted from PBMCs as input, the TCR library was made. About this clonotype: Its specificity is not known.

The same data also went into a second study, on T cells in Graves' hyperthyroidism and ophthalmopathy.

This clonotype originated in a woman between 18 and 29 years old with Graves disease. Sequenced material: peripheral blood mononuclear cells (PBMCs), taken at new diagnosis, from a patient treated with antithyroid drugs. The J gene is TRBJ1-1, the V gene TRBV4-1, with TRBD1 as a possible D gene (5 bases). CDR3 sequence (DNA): TGCGCCAGCAGCTTTCGGGGCCAGATGAACACTGAAGCTTTCTTT. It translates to CASSFRGQMNTEAFF.